This paragraph covers one T cell receptor beta chain sequence. The antigen remains unidentified. These data belong to a study of shared clonotypes between healthy human individuals. The CDR3 consists of 15 residues. Per germline, CDR1 SGHDT and CDR2 YYEEEE. Trimming removed 4 bases from V and 8 bases from J; junction bases left unmatched: 8. The run depth of the assay was deep. The assay was immunoSEQ multiplex PCR, and TCRdb's table has in-frame clones only and misses some. Of about 2 million clones listed, 95% are singletons. Caucasian adults residing in Nashville, Tennessee made up all the donors. The study's findings and limits: Sampling covered blood only; tissue repertoires likely differ.

What was sequenced was naive CD4+ T cells sorted from blood. Subset meaning: CD45RA+ positively selected. The V and J genes are TRBV5-6 and TRBJ2-1, with 11 bases lining up with TRBD1. The sequence was obtained from a man younger than 30 in good health. CDR3 in DNA: TGTGCCAGCAGCCTACCGGGACAGGGGGGATATGAGCAGTTCTTC. The encoded protein is CASSLPGQGGYEQFF.